The 14 T cell receptor beta chains presented below share a single source sample, sequenced in a study of blood T cell repertoires in COVID-19 (dated by TCRdb to 2018 to 2021). Library generation was performed with the immunoSEQ multiplex PCR assay. As stored in TCRdb, this immuneACCESS dataset retains in-frame rearrangements with V and J assigned. A fraction of the clones does not appear; measured against another copy, unresolved V genes explain less than half of the discrepancy, and the remainder lacks a known reason. Counted in this sample were roughly 200,000 clones; about 84% of them appeared once. The ten most abundant clones make up 4.5% to 7% of the sample. The sequenced material came from PBMCs or T cells enriched from blood (not recorded which). Receptors originate from a man between 35 and 55 years old with acute COVID-19.

The chain uses TRBV6-1 and TRBJ2-5; D is possibly TRBD2 (5 bases). This CDR3 spans 14 amino acids. Trimming cost V 2 bases and J 5 bases, with 12 bases left between them. Germline CDR1 and CDR2: MNHNS and SASEGT. For the CDR3, the DNA is TGTGCCAGCAGTGAAATCCCTAGCTCCGAGACCCAGTACTTC. This codes for CASSEIPSSETQYF.

This clone showed up just once. The chain joins TRBV9 to TRBJ2-5; no definite D call. This CDR3 has 12 residues. CDR1 and CDR2 from the germline V gene are SGDLS and YYNGEE. V was trimmed by 0 bases and J by 4 bases, leaving 4 bases between them. In nucleotides, the CDR3 is TGTGCCAGCAGCGTAGGGGCAGAGACCCAGTACTTC. Translated: CASSVGAETQYF.

V is TRBV7-3 and J is TRBJ2-7, with TRBD1 as a possible D gene (5 bases). The germline CDR1 and CDR2 sequences are SGHTA and FQGTGA. There are 15 residues in the CDR3. Trimming shortened V by 2 bases and J by 6 bases, and 17 bases separated the two germline ends. CDR3: CASSLGPRGGGEQYF. In DNA form, the CDR3 reads TGTGCCAGCAGCTTAGGGCCAAGGGGTGGCGGCGAGCAGTACTTC.

The chain carries TRBV15 and TRBJ2-1; a weak D match, TRBD2 (5 bases). The V gene's germline CDR1 is LNHNV and CDR2 YYDKDF (reference sequence). The germline V and J ends were trimmed by 3 bases and 5 bases, with 8 bases remaining between them. This CDR3 has 13 residues. This chain's CDR3 is CATSSSANNEQFF. In DNA, the CDR3 is TGTGCCACCAGCAGTAGCGCGAACAATGAGCAGTTCTTC.

V usage is TRBV5-1 and J usage is TRBJ2-1; D remains unclear. The CDR3 is made up of 14 amino acids. The V end lost 0 bases, the J end lost 4 bases, and 8 bases lay between the germline ends. CDR1 SGHRS and CDR2 YFSETQ come from the germline V gene. CDR3 residues: CASSLGSPYNEQFF. The CDR3 nucleotides are TGCGCCAGCAGCTTGGGGAGTCCGTACAATGAGCAGTTCTTC.

This clone has only one observation. The chain employs TRBV9 and TRBJ1-2; TRBD1 aligns across 10 bases. V shed 2 bases and J 4 bases; nucleotides not matched to a gene: 8. Per the germline V gene, CDR1 is SGDLS and CDR2 is YYNGEE. The CDR3 has 16 amino acids. For the CDR3, the DNA is TGTGCCAGCAGCGTGCCGACAGGGGGCAACGGCTATGGCTACACCTTC. Translation: CASSVPTGGNGYGYTF. Complete variable domain (other parts from reference TRBV9 and TRBJ1-2): DSGVTQTPKHLITATGQRVTLRCSPRSGDLSVYWYQQSLDQGLQFLIQYYNGEERAKGNILERFSAQQFPDLHSELNLSSLELGDSALYFCASSVPTGGNGYGYTFGSGTRLTVV.

J is TRBJ2-2 and V is TRBV24-1, with 10 bases that match TRBD1. The CDR3 has 17 amino acids. Trimming removed 5 bases from V and 0 bases from J; junction bases left unmatched: 5. Germline-derived CDR1 and CDR2 are KGHDR and SFDVKD. For the CDR3, the DNA is TGTGCCACCAGTGGTACGACAGGGGGCACGAACACCGGGGAGCTGTTTTTT. It codes for CATSGTTGGTNTGELFF.

The chain employs TRBV7-9 and TRBJ2-3; TRBD1 matches at 7 bases. The CDR3 is 12 residues long. CDR1 and CDR2 from the germline V gene are SEHNR and FQNEAQ (reference sequence). Trimming cost V 9 bases and J 4 bases; bases outside gene matches: 4. The CDR3 here is CASDQGADTQYF. As DNA, the CDR3 is TGTGCCAGTGATCAGGGGGCAGATACGCAGTATTTT.

The chain links TRBV6-5 to TRBJ2-5; 8 bases match TRBD1. This CDR3 is built from 16 residues. Unmatched junction bases numbered 8, after V lost 0 bases and J lost 5 bases. Germline lookup yields CDR1 MNHEY and CDR2 SVGAGI. CDR3 in amino acids: CASSYSSARGLETQYF. In DNA form, the CDR3 reads TGTGCCAGCAGTTACTCGTCCGCCAGGGGGCTGGAGACCCAGTACTTC.

This clone was counted only a few times. J is TRBJ1-3 and V is TRBV7-2; 7 nucleotides line up with TRBD1. Germline V CDR1 and CDR2: SGHTA, FQGNSA. This CDR3 has 15 amino acids. The V segment lost 1 base and the J segment 4 bases; nucleotides outside the gene matches: 4. The CDR3 loop is CASSLDRGGGNTIYF. The CDR3 DNA reads TGTGCCAGCAGCTTAGACAGGGGCGGAGGAAACACCATATATTTT.

This clone has only a few counts. This rearrangement joins TRBV27 to TRBJ1-2; possible D gene TRBD1, 6 bases. This CDR3 is built from 14 residues. Trimming removed 0 bases from V and 7 bases from J, with 12 bases in between. Germline CDR1 reads MNHEY; CDR2 reads SMNVEV (reference sequence). CDR3 loop: CASSLSGQGFGYTF. CDR3 DNA: TGTGCCAGCAGTTTATCGGGCCAGGGGTTTGGCTACACCTTC.

This sequence joins TRBV5-4 and TRBJ1-4; TRBD1 matches 7 bases. Trimming removed 0 bases from V and 5 bases from J; junction bases left unmatched: 10. The length of the CDR3 is 17 residues. CDR1 SGHNT and CDR2 YYREEE come from the germline V gene (reference sequence). The CDR3 nucleotides are TGTGCCAGCAGCTTGGGGCTGCGAGGGGACAGCAATGAAAAACTGTTTTTT. Protein product: CASSLGLRGDSNEKLFF.

The rearrangement joins TRBV3-1 (or the pseudogene TRBV3-2) to TRBJ1-5; D gene ambiguous. CDR3 length: 14 amino acids. V was cut by 0 bases and J by 4 bases, with 7 bases left in between. The germline V gene has CDR1 LGHDT and CDR2 YNNKEL (reference sequence). CDR3 sequence (DNA): TGTGCCAGCAGCCAAGATACGGAGAATCAGCCCCAGCATTTT. It codes for CASSQDTENQPQHF.

V and J are TRBV4-2 and TRBJ1-6, with D unresolved. V lost 8 bases, J lost 0 bases, and 23 bases lay in between. Per the germline V gene, CDR1 is LGHNA and CDR2 is YNFKEQ. CDR3 length: 19 amino acids. The CDR3 DNA reads TGTGCCAGCGGGAAAGAGGGCGGCGTCATGAGCTCCTATAATTCACCCCTCCACTTT. Its protein is CASGKEGGVMSSYNSPLHF.